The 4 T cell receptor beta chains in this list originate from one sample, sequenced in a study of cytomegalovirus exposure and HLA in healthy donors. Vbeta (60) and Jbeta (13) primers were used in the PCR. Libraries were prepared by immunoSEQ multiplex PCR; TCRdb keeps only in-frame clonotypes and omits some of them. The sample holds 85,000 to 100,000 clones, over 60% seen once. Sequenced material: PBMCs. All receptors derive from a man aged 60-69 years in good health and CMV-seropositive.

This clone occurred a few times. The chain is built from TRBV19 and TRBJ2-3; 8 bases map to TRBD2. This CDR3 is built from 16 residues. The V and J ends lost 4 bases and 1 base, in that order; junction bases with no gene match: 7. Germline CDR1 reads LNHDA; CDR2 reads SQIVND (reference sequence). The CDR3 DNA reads TGTGCCAGTAGTACAGCGGGGGTCCCTCGCACAGATACGCAGTATTTT. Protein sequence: CASSTAGVPRTDTQYF.

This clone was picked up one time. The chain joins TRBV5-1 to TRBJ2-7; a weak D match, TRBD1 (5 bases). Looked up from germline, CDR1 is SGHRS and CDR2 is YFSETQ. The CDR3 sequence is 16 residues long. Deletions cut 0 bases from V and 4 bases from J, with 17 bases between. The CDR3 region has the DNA TGCGCCAGCAGCTTGGCGGCAGGGAAAGTCAGGTACGAGCAGTACTTC. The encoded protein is CASSLAAGKVRYEQYF.

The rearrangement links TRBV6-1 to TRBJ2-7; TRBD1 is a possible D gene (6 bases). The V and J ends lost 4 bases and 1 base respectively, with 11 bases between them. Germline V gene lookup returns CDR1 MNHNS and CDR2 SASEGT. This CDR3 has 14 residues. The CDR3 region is CASSVVQGSYEQYF. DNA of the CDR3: TGTGCCAGCAGTGTAGTACAGGGTTCCTACGAGCAGTACTTC.

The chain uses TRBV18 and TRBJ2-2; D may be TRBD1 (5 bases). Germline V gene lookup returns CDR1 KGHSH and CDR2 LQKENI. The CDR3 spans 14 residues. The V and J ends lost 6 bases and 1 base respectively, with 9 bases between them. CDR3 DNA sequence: TGTGCCAGCTCTATCAGGGAGAACACCGGGGAGCTGTTTTTT. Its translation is CASSIRENTGELFF.